The entry that follows covers one T cell receptor beta chain sequence. Between the trimmed V and J ends, which lost 7 bases and 5 bases, there was a span of 18 bases. This CDR3 has 14 residues. Per germline, CDR1 MDHEN and CDR2 SYDVKM. TCRdb redid the calling of the multiplex PCR reads with MiXCR, one entry per CDR3 protein. Among approximately 130,000 distinct CDR3 sequences listed, over 20% were seen once. The sample is drawn from a study of breast tumors, draining lymph nodes, adjacent tissues. Samples came from axillary lymph nodes draining the breast cancer. The chain joins TRBV28 to TRBJ2-7; possibly TRBD1 for D (6 bases). What was sequenced was axillary lymph node tissue. The clonotype comes from a female donor with breast cancer. Some clones in this sample may be carry-over from other donors' samples. The CDR3 DNA reads as TGTGCCAGCATCCCCGGTACAGGGACCGACGAGCAGTACTTC. The encoded protein is CASIPGTGTDEQYF.